This TCR beta chain is drawn from a study of blood T cell repertoires in COVID-19. In the case of this clone: The same CDR3 arises from other DNA sequences in this sample as well.

As originally analysed: Reference gene primer amplification gave nucleated cell count estimates. Some clones are missing from TCRdb's copy, which holds only in-frame ones; the method was immunoSEQ multiplex PCR. That table supplies the V and J calls and clone size; D and trimming were determined from the DNA. In the table there are about 73,000 clones, roughly four fifths of which are singletons. V lost 7 bases, J lost 4 bases, and 0 bases stayed unmatched. Germline V gene sequence: CDR1 KGHDR, CDR2 SFDVKD. The CDR3 loop spans 14 amino acids. The chain combines TRBV24-1 with TRBJ2-2; 12 bases fit TRBD1. The sequenced material came from peripheral blood. This TCR derives from a woman aged 55 to 70 with acute or convalescent COVID-19. This chain's CDR3 is CATRGQGATGELFF. CDR3 DNA sequence: TGTGCCACCAGGGGACAGGGGGCCACCGGGGAGCTGTTTTTT.